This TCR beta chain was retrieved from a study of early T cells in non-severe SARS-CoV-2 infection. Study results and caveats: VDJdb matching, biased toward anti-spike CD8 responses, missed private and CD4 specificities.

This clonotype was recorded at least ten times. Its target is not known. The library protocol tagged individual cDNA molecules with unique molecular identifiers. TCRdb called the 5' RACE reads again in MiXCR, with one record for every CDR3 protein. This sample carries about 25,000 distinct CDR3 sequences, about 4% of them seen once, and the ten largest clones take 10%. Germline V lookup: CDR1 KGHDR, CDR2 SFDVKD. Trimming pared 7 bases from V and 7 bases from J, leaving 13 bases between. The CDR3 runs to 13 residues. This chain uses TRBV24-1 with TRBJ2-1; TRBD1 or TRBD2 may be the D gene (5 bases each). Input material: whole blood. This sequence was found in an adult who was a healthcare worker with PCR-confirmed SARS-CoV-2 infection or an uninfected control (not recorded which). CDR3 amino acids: CATSGTPSNEQFF. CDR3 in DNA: TGTGCCACCAGCGGGACCCCCTCTAATGAGCAGTTCTTC.